Here is one T cell receptor beta chain with its context. Its target is not known. V lost 1 base and J lost 6, with 8 bases in between. This CDR3 is built from 12 residues. Germline assignment: CDR1 DFQATT and CDR2 SNEGSKA (reference sequence). The sequenced template was RNA, covering the TCR beta CDR3 region. RT-PCR was first run with HTBI primers, then multiplex PCR in a second round. TCRdb used MiXCR to reprocess the multiplex PCR reads, holding one entry per CDR3 protein. The table includes 600,000 to 700,000 distinct CDR3 sequences, 35% to 45% detected once. This sample was included in a study of Graves' ophthalmopathy and Graves' hyperthyroidism. Study results and caveats: Most thyroid clonotypes expanded beyond 0.001 frequency were also found in blood.

Clinical symptoms and serum thyroxine were used for diagnosis; TRAb, thyroid ultrasound and orbital computed tomography were also relied on. Isolation of PBMCs was performed using over 9.5 ml of fresh peripheral blood. This TCR was sampled from an adult man with Graves' ophthalmopathy. The rearrangement links TRBV20-1 to TRBJ2-3; D remains ambiguous. The source material was peripheral blood. CDR3 in DNA: TGCAGTGCTAGAGGCCGACTTGATACGCAGTATTTT. It codes for CSARGRLDTQYF.